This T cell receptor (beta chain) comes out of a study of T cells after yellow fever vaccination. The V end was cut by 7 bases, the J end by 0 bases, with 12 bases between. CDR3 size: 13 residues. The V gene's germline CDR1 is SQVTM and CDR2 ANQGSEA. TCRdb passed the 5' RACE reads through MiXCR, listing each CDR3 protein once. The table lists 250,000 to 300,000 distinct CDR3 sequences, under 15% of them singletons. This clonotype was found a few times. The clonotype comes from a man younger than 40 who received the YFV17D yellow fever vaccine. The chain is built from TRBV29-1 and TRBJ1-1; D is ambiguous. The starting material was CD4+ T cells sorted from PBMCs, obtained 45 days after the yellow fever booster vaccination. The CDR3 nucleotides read TGCAGCGGCCACGGTACGATGAACACTGAAGCTTTCTTT. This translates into CSGHGTMNTEAFF.